A selection of T cell receptor beta chains follows, all from one sample in a study of blood T cell repertoires in COVID-19. Profiling relied on immunoSEQ multiplex PCR, and the TCRdb table lists in-frame clones only, not all of them. The sample yields tens of thousands of clones, approximately 78% seen once. Material for sequencing was peripheral blood. These receptors originate from an elderly woman with active or convalescent COVID-19. CDR3s include the opening cysteine and the closing phenylalanine or tryptophan. Fields, in order: V gene, CDR3 length, D gene, J gene, CDR3 protein. A D gene is named only where the DNA matches it firmly.

TRBV18,12,-,TRBJ2-5,CASSDYQETQYF
TRBV7-9,15,TRBD1,TRBJ1-1,CASSSQGVIGTEAFF
TRBV6-2/TRBV6-3,15,TRBD2,TRBJ2-5,CASSWPSGSQETQYF
TRBV21-1,15,-,TRBJ1-2,CASSPREGATDGYTF
TRBV19,15,TRBD1,TRBJ1-2,CASSMVRTGIEGYTF
TRBV5-1,15,TRBD1,TRBJ2-7,CASSSAGTGTYEQYF
TRBV7-9,13,-,TRBJ1-4,CASSLSAGEKLFF
TRBV28,17,TRBD1,TRBJ1-4,CASSQTRLTGGFEKLFF
TRBV19,15,TRBD1,TRBJ1-2,CASTDRGTLTYGYTF
TRBV10-3,17,-,TRBJ2-1,CAISDSPSSPSYNEQFF
TRBV19,15,TRBD1,TRBJ2-7,CASSSRGQGAREQYF
TRBV5-5,16,TRBD2,TRBJ2-3,CASSPTSGGAGDTQYF
TRBV20-1,14,-,TRBJ1-1,CSASSGRHNTEAFF
TRBV10-2,10,TRBD1,TRBJ1-2,CASKGQNYTF
TRBV15,21,-,TRBJ2-7,CATSRDLSAGTLVVGKGVQYF
TRBV24-1,14,-,TRBJ1-1,CATTRDSANTEAFF
TRBV4-3,15,TRBD1,TRBJ2-7,CASSHSTGGGYEQYF
TRBV5-1,16,TRBD1,TRBJ1-6,CASSPATGGINSPLHF
TRBV11-3,16,TRBD2,TRBJ2-1,CASSLVAGRGYDEQFF
TRBV4-1,15,-,TRBJ1-5,CASSQAWVGGQPQHF
TRBV5-6,15,TRBD1,TRBJ1-2,CASTRGTGVNYGYTF
TRBV4-3,16,-,TRBJ2-6,CASSQEPGSGANVLTF
TRBV7-2,16,TRBD2,TRBJ2-5,CASSHGVAGGRETQYF
TRBV4-3,16,TRBD2,TRBJ2-1,CASSRGLAGAYNEQFF
TRBV13,14,-,TRBJ2-7,CASSPRDLSYEQYF
TRBV6-6,13,-,TRBJ2-1,CAGGLSPYNEQFF
TRBV5-8,13,-,TRBJ1-2,CASRTPGNYGYTF
TRBV12-3/TRBV12-4,13,-,TRBJ1-6,CASSLGRESPLHF
TRBV30,16,TRBD2,TRBJ2-2,CAWSVPGLAVTGELFF
TRBV19,13,-,TRBJ1-5,CASTLGGTQPQHF
TRBV29-1,16,TRBD1,TRBJ1-3,CSVVVAQGVSGNTIYF
TRBV2,13,TRBD2,TRBJ2-4,CATKAGGGIIQYF
TRBV5-1,16,-,TRBJ2-2,CASSGGAGLNTGELFF
TRBV10-2,16,TRBD2,TRBJ2-5,CASSPHGLAGKGTQYF
TRBV28,15,TRBD2,TRBJ2-1,CASSFSGPRRDEQFF
TRBV29-1,12,-,TRBJ1-2,CSVVALVDDYTF
TRBV30,15,-,TRBJ2-6,CAWSLGDSGANVLTF
TRBV6-2/TRBV6-3,16,-,TRBJ1-2,CASSPLSGRTDYGYTF
TRBV4-1,14,TRBD2,TRBJ2-7,CASGGAGAGYEQYF
TRBV18,14,-,TRBJ1-6,CASSLGPGDSPLHF
TRBV11-2,14,TRBD2,TRBJ2-5,CASRLAGGRETQYF
TRBV4-3,17,TRBD2,TRBJ2-1,CASSPRWLAGTYNEQFF
TRBV18,15,-,TRBJ1-1,CASSPRRTEVAEAFF